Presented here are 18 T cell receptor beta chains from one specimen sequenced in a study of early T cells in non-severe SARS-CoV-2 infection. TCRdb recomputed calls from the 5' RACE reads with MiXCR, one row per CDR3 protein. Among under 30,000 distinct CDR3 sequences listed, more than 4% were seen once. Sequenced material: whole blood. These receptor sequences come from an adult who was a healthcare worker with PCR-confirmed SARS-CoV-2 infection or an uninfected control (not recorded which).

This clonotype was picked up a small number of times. The CDR3 coding sequence is TGTGCCAGCAGCTCCATTTCGAAGAACACTGAAGCTTTCTTT. Translation: CASSSISKNTEAFF. This chain connects TRBV5-4 to TRBJ1-1; D is ambiguous. V lost 3 bases, J lost 1 base, and 10 bases lay in between. CDR3 length: 14 residues. Germline V CDR1 and CDR2: SGHNT, YYREEE (reference sequence).

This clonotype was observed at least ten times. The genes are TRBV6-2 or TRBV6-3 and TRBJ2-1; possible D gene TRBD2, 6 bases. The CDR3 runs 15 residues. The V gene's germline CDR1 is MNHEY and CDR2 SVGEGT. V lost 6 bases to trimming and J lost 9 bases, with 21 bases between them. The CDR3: CASSALGGAEFEQFF. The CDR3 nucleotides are TGTGCCAGCAGCGCCCTCGGGGGAGCCGAGTTTGAGCAGTTCTTC.

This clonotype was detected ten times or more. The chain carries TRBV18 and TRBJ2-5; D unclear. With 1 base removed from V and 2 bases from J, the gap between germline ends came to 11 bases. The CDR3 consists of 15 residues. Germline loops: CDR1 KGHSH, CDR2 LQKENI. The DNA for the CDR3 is TGTGCCAGCTCACCACAGGCAGGTGTTCAAGAGACCCAGTACTTC. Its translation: CASSPQAGVQETQYF. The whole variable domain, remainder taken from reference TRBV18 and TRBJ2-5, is NAGVMQNPRHLVRRRGQEARLRCSPMKGHSHVYWYRQLPEEGLKFMVYLQKENIIDESGMPKERFSAEFPKEGPSILRIQQVVRGDSAAYFCASSPQAGVQETQYFGPGTRLLVL.

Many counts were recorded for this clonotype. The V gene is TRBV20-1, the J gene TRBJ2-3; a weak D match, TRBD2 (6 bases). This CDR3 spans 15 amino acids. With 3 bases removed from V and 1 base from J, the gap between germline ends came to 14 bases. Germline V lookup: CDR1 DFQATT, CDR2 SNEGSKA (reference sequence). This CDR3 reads CSASRRESGTDTQYF. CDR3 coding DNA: TGCAGTGCTAGTAGGCGGGAATCAGGCACAGATACGCAGTATTTT.

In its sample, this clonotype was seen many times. CDR3 residues: CASKRGGLQETQYF. The CDR3 region has the DNA TGTGCCAGCAAGAGGGGGGGCCTCCAAGAGACCCAGTACTTC. This rearrangement joins TRBV6-6 to TRBJ2-5; D possibly corresponds to TRBD2 (7 bases). With 7 bases removed from V and 1 base from J, the gap between germline ends came to 13 bases. Germline V gene lookup returns CDR1 MNHNY and CDR2 SVGAGI (reference sequence). The CDR3 extends over 14 amino acids.

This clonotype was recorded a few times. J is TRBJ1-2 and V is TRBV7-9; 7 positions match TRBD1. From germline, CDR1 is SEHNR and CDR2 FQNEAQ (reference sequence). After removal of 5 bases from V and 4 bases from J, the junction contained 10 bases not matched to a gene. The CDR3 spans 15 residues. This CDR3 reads CASSRGDSSFYGYTF. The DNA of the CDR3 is TGTGCCAGCAGCCGGGGGGACAGCTCCTTCTATGGCTACACCTTC.

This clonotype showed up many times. The CDR3 loop is CSHPGDQVTDTQYF. The CDR3 DNA reads as TGCAGCCATCCAGGCGACCAAGTCACAGATACGCAGTATTTT. This chain links TRBV20-1 with TRBJ2-3, with D unclear. Looked up from germline, CDR1 is DFQATT and CDR2 is SNEGSKA (reference sequence). The CDR3 covers 14 residues.

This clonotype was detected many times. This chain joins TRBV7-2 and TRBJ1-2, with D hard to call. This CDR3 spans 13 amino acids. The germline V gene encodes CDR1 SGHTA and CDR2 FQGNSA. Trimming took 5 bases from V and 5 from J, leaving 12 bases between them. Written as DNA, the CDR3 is TGTGCCAGCAGCCTTTCGGGCGTGTATGGCTACACCTTC. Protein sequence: CASSLSGVYGYTF.

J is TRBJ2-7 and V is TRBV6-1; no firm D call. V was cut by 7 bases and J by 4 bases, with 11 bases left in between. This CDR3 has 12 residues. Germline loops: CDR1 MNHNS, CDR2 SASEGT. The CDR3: CASIGNTYEQYF. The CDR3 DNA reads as TGTGCCAGCATTGGGAATACTTACGAGCAGTACTTC.

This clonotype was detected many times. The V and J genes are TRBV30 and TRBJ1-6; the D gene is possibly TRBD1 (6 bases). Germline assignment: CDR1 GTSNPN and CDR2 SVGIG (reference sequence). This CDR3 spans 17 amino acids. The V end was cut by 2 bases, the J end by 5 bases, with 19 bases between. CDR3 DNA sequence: TGTGCCTGGAGTAAGATCCTGACAGGTCTACATAATTCACCCCTCCACTTT. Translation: CAWSKILTGLHNSPLHF.

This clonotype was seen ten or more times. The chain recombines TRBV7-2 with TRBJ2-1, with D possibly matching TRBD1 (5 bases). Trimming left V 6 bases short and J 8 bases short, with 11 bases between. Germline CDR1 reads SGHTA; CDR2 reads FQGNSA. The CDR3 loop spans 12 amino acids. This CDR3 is CASRLQGDEQFF. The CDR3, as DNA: TGTGCCAGCAGACTGCAGGGCGATGAGCAGTTCTTC.

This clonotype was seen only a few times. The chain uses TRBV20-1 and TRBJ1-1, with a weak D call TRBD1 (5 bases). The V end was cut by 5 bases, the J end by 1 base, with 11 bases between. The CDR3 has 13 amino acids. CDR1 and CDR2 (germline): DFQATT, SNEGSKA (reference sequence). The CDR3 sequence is CSAGWDRNTEAFF. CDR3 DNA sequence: TGCAGTGCTGGGTGGGACCGGAACACTGAAGCTTTCTTT.

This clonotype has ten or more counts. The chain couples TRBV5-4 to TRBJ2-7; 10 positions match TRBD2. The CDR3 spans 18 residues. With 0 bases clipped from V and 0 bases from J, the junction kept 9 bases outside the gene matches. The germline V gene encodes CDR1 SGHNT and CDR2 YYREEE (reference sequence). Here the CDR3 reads CASSLVSGRPLFSYEQYF. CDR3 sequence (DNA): TGTGCCAGCAGCTTGGTTAGCGGGAGGCCGTTATTCTCCTACGAGCAGTACTTC.

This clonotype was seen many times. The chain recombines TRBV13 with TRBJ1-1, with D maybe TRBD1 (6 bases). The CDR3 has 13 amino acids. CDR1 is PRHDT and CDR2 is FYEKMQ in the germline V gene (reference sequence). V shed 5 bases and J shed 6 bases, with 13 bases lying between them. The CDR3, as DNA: TGTGCCAGCAGCCCGCAGGGGAGCTCTGAAGCTTTCTTT. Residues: CASSPQGSSEAFF. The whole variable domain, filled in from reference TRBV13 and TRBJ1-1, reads AAGVIQSPRHLIKEKRETATLKCYPIPRHDTVYWYQQGPGQDPQFLISFYEKMQSDKGSIPDRFSAQQFSDYHSELNMSSLELGDSALYFCASSPQGSSEAFFGQGTRLTVV.

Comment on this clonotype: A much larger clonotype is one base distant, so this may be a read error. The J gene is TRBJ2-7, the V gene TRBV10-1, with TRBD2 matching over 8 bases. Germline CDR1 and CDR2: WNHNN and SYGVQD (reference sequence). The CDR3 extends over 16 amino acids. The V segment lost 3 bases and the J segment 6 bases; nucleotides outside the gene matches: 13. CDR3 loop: CASSDRAGEWVGEQYF. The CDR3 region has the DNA TGCGCCAGCAGTGACAGAGCGGGAGAATGGGTTGGCGAGCAGTACTTC.

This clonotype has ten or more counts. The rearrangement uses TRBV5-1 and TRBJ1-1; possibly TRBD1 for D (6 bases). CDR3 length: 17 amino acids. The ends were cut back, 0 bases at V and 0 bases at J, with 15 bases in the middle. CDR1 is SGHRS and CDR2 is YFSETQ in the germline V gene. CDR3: CASSLGQDSFMNTEAFF. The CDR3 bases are TGCGCCAGCAGCTTGGGACAGGATAGTTTCATGAACACTGAAGCTTTCTTT. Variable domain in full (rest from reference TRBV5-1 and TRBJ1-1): KAGVTQTPRYLIKTRGQQVTLSCSPISGHRSVSWYQQTPGQGLQFLFEYFSETQRNKGNFPGRFSGRQFSNSRSEMNVSTLELGDSALYLCASSLGQDSFMNTEAFFGQGTRLTVV.

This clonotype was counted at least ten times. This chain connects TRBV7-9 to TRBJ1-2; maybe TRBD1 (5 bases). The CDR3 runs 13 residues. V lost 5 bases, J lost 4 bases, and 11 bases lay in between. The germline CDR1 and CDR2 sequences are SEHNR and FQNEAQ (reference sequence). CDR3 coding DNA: TGTGCCAGCAGCCCGACAGATATCTATGGCTACACCTTC. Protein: CASSPTDIYGYTF.

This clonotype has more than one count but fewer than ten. The CDR3 here is CASQLGQGYVGELFF. The CDR3 region has the DNA TGCGCCAGCCAGTTGGGACAGGGTTATGTCGGGGAGCTGTTTTTT. This sequence joins TRBV4-3 and TRBJ2-2; 9 bases are shared with TRBD1. The CDR3 runs to 15 residues. Trimming removed 8 bases from V and 7 bases from J; junction bases left unmatched: 11. Germline CDR1 is LGHNA and CDR2 is YSLEER.